One sample yielded the 16 T cell receptor beta chains listed below, sequenced in a study of blood T cell repertoires in COVID-19. The table came from immunoSEQ multiplex PCR; TCRdb's copy has only in-frame clones and leaves some out. In the table there are approximately 51,000 clones, about 86% of which are singletons. Material: peripheral blood. Every receptor here comes from a man aged 35-49 years with active COVID-19.

This sequence joins TRBV27 and TRBJ2-4, with D tentatively TRBD1 (6 bases). The CDR3 contains 18 residues. Germline V gives CDR1 MNHEY, CDR2 SMNVEV (reference sequence). Trimming shortened V by 5 bases and J by 0 bases, and 20 bases separated the two germline ends. CDR3 loop: CASSAGTGQLPAKNIQYF. The CDR3, as DNA: TGTGCCAGCAGTGCCGGAACCGGACAGCTACCAGCCAAAAACATTCAGTACTTC.

The chain couples TRBV6-7 to TRBJ1-6, with 9 bases fitting TRBD1. TRBV6-7 is an ORF for which the function is uncertain. Trimming took 11 bases from V and 11 from J; bases not matched to a gene: 16. The length of the CDR3 is 15 residues. The CDR3 sequence: CAPSRDRVDGAPLHF. Written as DNA, the CDR3 is TGTGCCCCATCCCGGGACAGGGTCGACGGGGCACCCCTCCACTTT.

The chain has TRBV18 and TRBJ2-7; TRBD2 aligns across 10 bases. This CDR3 has 15 amino acids. Germline loops: CDR1 KGHSH, CDR2 LQKENI. The trim removed 2 bases at V and 1 base at J, leaving 2 bases unmatched. The CDR3 sequence is CASSPLLAGSYEQYF. DNA of the CDR3: TGTGCCAGCTCACCATTACTAGCGGGATCCTACGAGCAGTACTTC. Full variable domain (outside the CDR3, taken from reference TRBV18 and TRBJ2-7): NAGVMQNPRHLVRRRGQEARLRCSPMKGHSHVYWYRQLPEEGLKFMVYLQKENIIDESGMPKERFSAEFPKEGPSILRIQQVVRGDSAAYFCASSPLLAGSYEQYFGPGTRLTVT.

The chain recombines TRBV28 with TRBJ2-7, with 7 bases identical to TRBD1. From germline, CDR1 is MDHEN and CDR2 SYDVKM. Losses at the gene ends were 3 bases for V and 5 bases for J; bases not matched to a gene: 4. This CDR3 has 13 residues. This CDR3 reads CASSLTGYHEQYF. Written as DNA, the CDR3 is TGTGCCAGCAGTTTGACAGGGTACCACGAGCAGTACTTC.

The chain employs TRBV9 and TRBJ1-2, with D perhaps matching TRBD1 (5 bases). CDR3 length: 13 amino acids. Germline CDR1 is SGDLS and CDR2 is YYNGEE. Trimming cost V 4 bases and J 10 bases, with 17 bases left between them. The CDR3 loop is CASSSLPGQAYTF. CDR3 nucleotides: TGTGCCAGCAGCTCTCTCCCAGGGCAGGCCTACACCTTC.

This sequence joins TRBV27 and TRBJ2-7; 9 positions agree with TRBD1. Unmatched junction bases numbered 8, after V lost 3 bases and J lost 2 bases. CDR3 length: 16 amino acids. Germline V gene lookup returns CDR1 MNHEY and CDR2 SMNVEV (reference sequence). The CDR3 reads CASSFTTGTGTYEQYF. The CDR3 region has the DNA TGTGCCAGCAGTTTCACCACCGGGACAGGGACCTACGAGCAGTACTTC.

V is TRBV7-9 and J is TRBJ2-1; weak D call: TRBD1 (5 bases). V lost 1 base and J 9 bases, leaving 10 bases between the germline ends. The germline V gene has CDR1 SEHNR and CDR2 FQNEAQ (reference sequence). The CDR3 runs 13 residues. The chain's CDR3 is CASSLEGVGEQFF. Written as DNA, the CDR3 is TGTGCCAGCAGCTTAGAAGGGGTGGGTGAGCAGTTCTTC.

The gene calls are TRBV2 and TRBJ2-3, with D possibly TRBD2 on 6 matching bases. CDR1 SNHLY and CDR2 FYNNEI come from the germline V gene. V dropped 4 bases and J dropped 3 bases, with 14 bases sitting between them. This CDR3 comprises 15 residues. The CDR3 region has the DNA TGTGCCAGCAGTGGGGGACTGCCCCAGACAGATACGCAGTATTTT. Translated, it gives CASSGGLPQTDTQYF.

This chain uses TRBV6-1 with TRBJ2-5; TRBD1 matches at 10 bases. The ends lost 3 bases at V and 5 bases at J; junction bases unmatched: 9. Germline values: CDR1 MNHNS, CDR2 SASEGT. The CDR3 covers 16 residues. The CDR3 reads CASSDAGTGERETQYF. CDR3 coding DNA: TGTGCCAGCAGTGATGCCGGGACAGGGGAGAGGGAGACCCAGTACTTC.

The gene calls are TRBV28 and TRBJ1-6; 9 bases match TRBD1. Germline V gives CDR1 MDHEN, CDR2 SYDVKM. The V segment lost 7 bases and the J segment 7 bases; nucleotides outside the gene matches: 5. The CDR3 extends over 14 amino acids. The CDR3 spells CASITGTGNSPLHF. The CDR3 DNA is TGTGCCAGCATTACTGGGACAGGGAATTCACCCCTCCACTTT.

The chain carries TRBV4-2 and TRBJ2-7; 7 positions agree with TRBD2. There are 18 residues in the CDR3. Germline V gene data show CDR1 as LGHNA and CDR2 as YNFKEQ. V was pared by 0 bases and J by 0 bases, with 11 bases of the junction left unmatched. The CDR3 DNA sequence: TGTGCCAGCAGCCAAGAGTGGGCGGGAGAAGCCATCTCCTACGAGCAGTACTTC. Residues: CASSQEWAGEAISYEQYF.

This chain connects TRBV7-9 to TRBJ1-1, with D tentatively TRBD1 (5 bases). Germline values: CDR1 SEHNR, CDR2 FQNEAQ (reference sequence). V gave up 5 bases and J gave up 1 base, with 11 bases separating them. The CDR3 is made up of 14 amino acids. DNA of the CDR3: TGTGCCAGCAGCCCTACCACAGGGAACACTGAAGCTTTCTTT. Protein: CASSPTTGNTEAFF.

J is TRBJ2-1 and V is TRBV15, with 8 bases identical to TRBD2. The J segment lost 6 bases and the V segment lost 0 bases, leaving 10 bases of the junction unmatched. The germline V gene has CDR1 LNHNV and CDR2 YYDKDF (reference sequence). The CDR3 runs to 17 residues. For the CDR3, the DNA is TGTGCCACCAGCAGAGATCGCGGCGGGAGGAGATCCAATGAGCAGTTCTTC. This codes for CATSRDRGGRRSNEQFF. The whole variable domain, filled in from reference TRBV15 and TRBJ2-1, reads DAMVIQNPRYQVTQFGKPVTLSCSQTLNHNVMYWYQQKSSQAPKLLFHYYDKDFNNEADTPDNFQSRRPNTSFCFLDIRSPGLGDTAMYLCATSRDRGGRRSNEQFFGPGTRLTVL.

The rearrangement uses TRBV6-5 and TRBJ2-1; the D is unclear. This CDR3 is 11 amino acids long. CDR1 is MNHEY and CDR2 is SVGAGI in the germline V gene. The V and J ends lost 6 bases and 5 bases respectively, with 5 bases between them. CDR3 amino acids: CASSRNNEQFF. DNA of the CDR3: TGTGCCAGCAGCCGTAACAATGAGCAGTTCTTC.

This rearrangement joins TRBV11-2 to TRBJ1-2; tentative D call: TRBD1 (6 bases). The V gene lost 5 bases and the J gene lost 8 bases, with 15 bases spanning the gap. CDR1 and CDR2 (germline): SGHAT, FQNNGV. The CDR3 consists of 13 residues. Written as DNA, the CDR3 is TGTGCCAGCAGCGCCCAGGGGCCCGAGGGCTACACCTTC. This encodes CASSAQGPEGYTF.

The genes are TRBV12-3 or TRBV12-4 and TRBJ1-5, with TRBD1 as a possible D gene (5 bases). Trimming took 5 bases from V and 8 from J, leaving 10 bases between them. The CDR3 loop spans 12 amino acids. DNA for the CDR3: TGTGCCAGCAGTGGGAGGGGAGAGCCCCAGCATTTT. It codes for CASSGRGEPQHF.